This TCR beta chain was sequenced for a study of T cell repertoires in cytomegalovirus infection. Study-level background: It was recently identified HLA-C-restricted and well-studied HLA-B-restricted CMV epitopes that the study used. Matching HLA type and CMV infection were both indicated by public TCR beta signatures.

TCRdb ran MiXCR on the reads and lists one entry per CDR3 protein. The table has some 940,000 distinct CDR3 sequences, around a third seen once. Findings and caveats of the study: Carriers of CMV and the relevant HLA type were discriminated by public TCR beta frequency. Ex vivo responses were dominated by HLA-C-restricted CMV-specific TCR beta clonotypes.

This clonotype occurred a few times. Its antigen is unidentified. The CDR3 extends over 13 amino acids. V shed 2 bases and J shed 11 bases, with 12 bases lying between them. This receptor was taken from a human donor in good health (CMV status not recorded). Some clones in this sample may be carry-over from other donors' samples. The material was cultured CD8+ T cells from PBMCs, obtained from culture after CMV antigen stimulation. The genes are TRBV12-3 or TRBV12-4 and TRBJ1-4, with D hard to call. The CDR3 DNA reads as TGTGCCAGCAGTTTAAGTTCCCCCGAGAAACTGTTTTTT. Its translation: CASSLSSPEKLFF.